Each of the 10 T cell receptor beta chains below was sequenced from the same sample in a study of T-cell reconstitution after alpha-beta-depleted transplantation in children. A library of TCRbeta sequences, prepared with unique molecular identifiers, was generated. TCRdb fed the PCR reads into MiXCR, producing one record per CDR3 protein. The sample consists of around 530,000 distinct CDR3 sequences, roughly 33% of them appearing once. The source was PBMCs from the stem cell graft donor, collected from the stem cell graft. These TCRs come from a human donor who donated a stem cell graft to a child with aplastic anemia.

This clonotype is a singleton in its sample. This chain connects TRBV20-1 to TRBJ1-1, with TRBD1 matching 8 bases. This CDR3 is built from 17 residues. The germline V gene encodes CDR1 DFQATT and CDR2 SNEGSKA (reference sequence). V trimming: 3 bases; J trimming: 1 base; junction bases outside the gene matches: 13. The CDR3 region is CSARGEAGGLANTEAFF. The DNA for the CDR3 is TGCAGTGCTAGGGGGGAAGCAGGGGGCTTGGCGAACACTGAAGCTTTCTTT.

The sample holds many counts of this clonotype. The genes are TRBV6-5 and TRBJ2-7; possible D gene TRBD2, 6 bases. Germline assignment: CDR1 MNHEY and CDR2 SVGAGI. The V and J ends lost 5 bases and 2 bases respectively, with 16 bases between them. The CDR3 has 15 residues. The CDR3 loop is CASSTSRERAYEQYF. DNA for the CDR3: TGTGCCAGCAGTACGAGTCGGGAGAGGGCCTACGAGCAGTACTTC.

The chain carries TRBV29-1 and TRBJ2-5, with 9 bases lining up with TRBD1. The CDR3 loop spans 12 amino acids. Germline trimming cut 7 bases from V and 5 bases from J; bases unmatched to any gene: 5. Germline V gene data show CDR1 as SQVTM and CDR2 as ANQGSEA. CDR3 in amino acids: CSGDRAGETQYF. CDR3 sequence (DNA): TGCAGCGGGGACAGGGCTGGGGAGACCCAGTACTTC.

The sample holds a few counts of this clonotype. This sequence joins TRBV4-2 and TRBJ2-5; no clear D gene. The CDR3 extends over 13 amino acids. CDR1 and CDR2 from the germline V gene are LGHNA and YNFKEQ. V lost 0 bases and J lost 4, with 6 bases in between. The CDR3 region is CASSQEGPETQYF. The CDR3 DNA sequence: TGTGCCAGCAGCCAAGAAGGGCCAGAGACCCAGTACTTC.

V is TRBV2 and J is TRBJ1-5; D gene uncertain. CDR3 size: 14 residues. Germline CDR1 reads SNHLY; CDR2 reads FYNNEI. With 1 base removed from V and 4 bases from J, the gap between germline ends came to 8 bases. CDR3 nucleotides: TGTGCCAGCAGTGAAGAACGGGGAAATCAGCCCCAGCATTTT. Amino acid sequence: CASSEERGNQPQHF.

This clonotype has more than one count but fewer than ten. The rearrangement links TRBV6-1 to TRBJ2-5, with D possibly being TRBD2 (7 bases). This CDR3 is 14 amino acids long. The germline V and J ends were trimmed by 5 bases and 2 bases, with 12 bases remaining between them. The germline V gene has CDR1 MNHNS and CDR2 SASEGT. In nucleotides, the CDR3 is TGTGCCAGCAGTATGGGGGGGCAACAAGAGACCCAGTACTTC. Its translation is CASSMGGQQETQYF.

Only a few counts were recorded for this clonotype. The chain combines TRBV20-1 with TRBJ2-3, with 9 bases identical to TRBD2. The CDR3 consists of 16 residues. Germline V gene data show CDR1 as DFQATT and CDR2 as SNEGSKA (reference sequence). With 3 bases clipped from V and 2 bases from J, the junction kept 9 bases outside the gene matches. For the CDR3, the DNA is TGCAGTGCTAGCCTAGCGGGAATCGGGGTCACAGATACGCAGTATTTT. Its protein product is CSASLAGIGVTDTQYF.

The table lists this clonotype with a few counts. The chain employs TRBV27 and TRBJ1-1, with D maybe TRBD1 (5 bases). This CDR3 is built from 19 residues. Between the trimmed V and J ends, which lost 4 bases and 0 bases, there was a span of 24 bases. Germline V lookup: CDR1 MNHEY, CDR2 SMNVEV (reference sequence). The CDR3 region is CASSSQSGFLGLLNTEAFF. CDR3 in DNA: TGTGCCAGCAGTTCCCAATCGGGGTTTTTGGGACTATTGAACACTGAAGCTTTCTTT.

The CDR3 sequence: CASSLVGRSAYNEQFF. The CDR3 nucleotides are TGTGCCAGCAGCTTAGTCGGGAGGTCGGCCTACAATGAGCAGTTCTTC. The rearrangement links TRBV7-2 to TRBJ2-1, with 7 bases matching TRBD2. The CDR3 consists of 16 residues. The J segment lost 2 bases and the V segment lost 1 base, leaving 5 bases of the junction unmatched. Germline CDR1 is SGHTA and CDR2 is FQGNSA.

In its sample, this clonotype was seen a few times. The V call is TRBV29-1, the J call TRBJ1-1; D ambiguous. The CDR3 is 14 amino acids. Trimming shortened V by 7 bases and J by 1 base, and 16 bases separated the two germline ends. Germline V gives CDR1 SQVTM, CDR2 ANQGSEA. The CDR3 nucleotides read TGCAGCGCCGGGAGAACGGGAGCGAACACTGAAGCTTTCTTT. Translated, it gives CSAGRTGANTEAFF. Full variable domain (missing parts from reference TRBV29-1 and TRBJ1-1): SAVISQKPSRDICQRGTSLTIQCQVDSQVTMMFWYRQQPGQSLTLIATANQGSEATYESGFVIDKFPISRPNLTFSTLTVSNMSPEDSSIYLCSAGRTGANTEAFFGQGTRLTVV.